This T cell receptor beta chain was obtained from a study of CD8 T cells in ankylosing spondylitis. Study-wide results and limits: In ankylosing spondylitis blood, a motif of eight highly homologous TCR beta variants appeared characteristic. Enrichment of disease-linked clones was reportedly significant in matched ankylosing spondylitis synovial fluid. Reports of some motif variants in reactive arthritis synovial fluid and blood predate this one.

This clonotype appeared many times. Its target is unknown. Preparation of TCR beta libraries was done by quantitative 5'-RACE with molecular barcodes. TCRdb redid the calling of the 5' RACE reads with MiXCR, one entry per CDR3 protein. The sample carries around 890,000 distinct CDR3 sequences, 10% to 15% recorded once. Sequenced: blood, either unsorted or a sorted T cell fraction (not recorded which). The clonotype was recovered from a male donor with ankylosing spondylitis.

CDR3 coding DNA: TGCAGCGTTCGGACATCTTATAATTCACCCCTCCACTTT. It translates to CSVRTSYNSPLHF. The J gene is TRBJ1-6, the V gene TRBV29-1; D perhaps matches TRBD1 (5 bases). Trimming took off 5 bases at V and 4 bases at J, with 9 bases between the two ends. The CDR3 length is 13 residues. Germline V gene data show CDR1 as SQVTM and CDR2 as ANQGSEA.